The source of this TCR beta chain is a study of OX40 agonist ivuxolimab in advanced cancers. This table comes from immunoSEQ multiplex PCR, and its TCRdb copy is limited to in-frame clones, with some not included. The repertoire holds tens of thousands of clones, with about nine tenths as singletons. Trimming took 1 base from V and 3 from J, leaving 16 bases between them. This CDR3 spans 16 amino acids. From germline, CDR1 is GTSNPN and CDR2 SVGIG (reference sequence). This specimen consisted of CD4+ or CD8+ T cells sorted from blood, obtained in a trial of the OX40 agonist ivuxolimab. The rearrangement joins TRBV30 to TRBJ1-3, with D uncertain. This TCR was recovered from an adult with an advanced solid tumor such as melanoma, head and neck, liver or kidney cancer. The CDR3 sequence: CAWSDSQLLIGNTIYF. The CDR3 coding sequence is TGTGCCTGGAGTGACAGTCAGTTGCTGATTGGAAACACCATATATTTT.